One sample yielded the 10 T cell receptor beta chains listed below, sequenced in a study of control samples from healthy donors and cancer patients. Sequencing was performed with immunoSEQ multiplex PCR; in TCRdb, only in-frame clones are kept and a portion is missing. The sample has roughly 20,000 clones; approximately 82% are singletons. The sequencing input was PBMCs. The receptors come from a man of 80 years or more with head and neck cancer.

The chain couples TRBV2 to TRBJ2-7, with 12 bases lining up with TRBD2. CDR3 length: 16 residues. Germline loops: CDR1 SNHLY, CDR2 FYNNEI. The J segment lost 0 bases and the V segment lost 6 bases, leaving 6 bases of the junction unmatched. The CDR3 bases are TGTGCCAGCAGAGGACTAGCGGGGAAGAGCTCCTACGAGCAGTACTTC. The encoded protein is CASRGLAGKSSYEQYF.

V is TRBV29-1 and J is TRBJ1-2; D uncertain. CDR3 length equals 13 residues. Deletions cut 4 bases from V and 0 bases from J, with 9 bases between. Germline-derived CDR1 and CDR2 are SQVTM and ANQGSEA. This CDR3 reads CSVVASANYGYTF. In nucleotides, the CDR3 is TGCAGCGTTGTGGCGTCAGCTAACTATGGCTACACCTTC.

The chain is built from TRBV29-1 and TRBJ2-1; a possible D gene is TRBD2 (6 bases). The germline V gene has CDR1 SQVTM and CDR2 ANQGSEA. Trimming stripped 2 bases from V and 7 bases from J, with 12 bases between. The CDR3 contains 13 residues. In DNA form, the CDR3 reads TGCAGCGTTGAATGGCGGGGAGTTAATGAGCAGTTCTTC. Translating it yields CSVEWRGVNEQFF.

The genes are TRBV5-1 and TRBJ2-7; 8 nucleotides align to TRBD1. Unmatched junction bases numbered 7, after V lost 2 bases and J lost 3 bases. The CDR3 has 15 amino acids. Germline values: CDR1 SGHRS, CDR2 YFSETQ. CDR3 region: CASSFTGTGGYEQYF. Written as DNA, the CDR3 is TGCGCCAGCAGCTTTACCGGGACAGGAGGCTACGAGCAGTACTTC.

The table lists this clone with a few counts. The chain links TRBV7-9 to TRBJ2-3; D not resolved. V was cut by 3 bases and J by 6 bases, with 1 base left in between. Germline V gives CDR1 SEHNR, CDR2 FQNEAQ (reference sequence). This CDR3 is 10 amino acids long. As DNA, the CDR3 is TGTGCCAGCAGCTTGGATACGCAGTATTTT. This sequence encodes CASSLDTQYF.

The chain employs TRBV11-2 and TRBJ2-4; D ambiguous. Germline V gene sequence: CDR1 SGHAT, CDR2 FQNNGV. The CDR3 is made up of 15 amino acids. V was clipped by 5 bases and J by 0 bases, with 11 bases between them. Here the CDR3 DNA reads TGTGCCAGCAGCCATCCACAGTTAGCCAAAAACATTCAGTACTTC. Translation: CASSHPQLAKNIQYF.

V is TRBV7-9 and J is TRBJ1-1; no clear D gene. The V and J ends lost 3 bases and 1 base respectively, with 6 bases between them. The CDR3 extends over 13 amino acids. Germline assignment: CDR1 SEHNR and CDR2 FQNEAQ (reference sequence). The chain's CDR3 is CASSFVSNTEAFF. The DNA for the CDR3 is TGTGCCAGCAGCTTCGTTTCGAACACTGAAGCTTTCTTT.

The chain joins TRBV19 to TRBJ2-1; 7 nucleotides line up with TRBD1. Germline lookup yields CDR1 LNHDA and CDR2 SQIVND (reference sequence). The ends lost 4 bases at V and 4 bases at J; junction bases unmatched: 10. CDR3 length: 16 residues. The DNA of the CDR3 is TGTGCCAGTAGTACCCGGACAGGCATGAATTACAATGAGCAGTTCTTC. This sequence encodes CASSTRTGMNYNEQFF.

This clone was seen only a few times. CDR3 nucleotides: TGTGCCAGCAGCAAAGGTAGGGACCGTACCTACGAGCAGTACTTC. It encodes CASSKGRDRTYEQYF. This chain connects TRBV21-1 to TRBJ2-7. TRBV21-1 is labeled a pseudogene. This CDR3 contains 15 residues.

The V gene is TRBV5-1, the J gene TRBJ1-5, with 12 bases identical to TRBD1. This CDR3 region has 18 residues. Unmatched junction bases numbered 8, after V lost 4 bases and J lost 0 bases. CDR1 and CDR2 from the germline V gene are SGHRS and YFSETQ. The CDR3: CASSPGTGGSYSNQPQHF. The CDR3 nucleotides are TGCGCCAGCAGCCCAGGGACAGGGGGCTCCTATAGCAATCAGCCCCAGCATTTT.